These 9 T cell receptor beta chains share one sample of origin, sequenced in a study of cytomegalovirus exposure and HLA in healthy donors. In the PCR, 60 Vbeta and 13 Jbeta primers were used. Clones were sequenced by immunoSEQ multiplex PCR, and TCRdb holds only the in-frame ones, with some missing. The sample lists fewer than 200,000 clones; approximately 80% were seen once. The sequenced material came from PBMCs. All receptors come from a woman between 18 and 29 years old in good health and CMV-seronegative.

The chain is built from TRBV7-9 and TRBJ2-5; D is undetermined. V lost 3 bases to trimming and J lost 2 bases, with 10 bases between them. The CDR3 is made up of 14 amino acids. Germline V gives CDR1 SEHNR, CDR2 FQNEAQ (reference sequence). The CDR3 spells CASSLAESQETQYF. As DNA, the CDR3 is TGTGCCAGCAGCTTGGCGGAAAGTCAAGAGACCCAGTACTTC.

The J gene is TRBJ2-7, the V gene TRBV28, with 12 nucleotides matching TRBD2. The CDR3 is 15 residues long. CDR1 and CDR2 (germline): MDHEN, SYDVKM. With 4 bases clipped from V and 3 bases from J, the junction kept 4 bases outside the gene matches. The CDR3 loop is CASSSGLAGYYEQYF. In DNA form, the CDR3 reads TGTGCCAGCAGTTCCGGACTAGCGGGATACTACGAGCAGTACTTC.

The CDR3 DNA reads as TGTGCCAGCAGCATCGGTCTATTGCCCCGCTATGGCTACACCTTC. This sequence encodes CASSIGLLPRYGYTF. The V call is TRBV27, the J call TRBJ1-2; D call uncertain. V was clipped by 6 bases and J by 4 bases, with 18 bases between them. Germline assignment: CDR1 MNHEY and CDR2 SMNVEV (reference sequence). The CDR3 sequence is 15 residues long.

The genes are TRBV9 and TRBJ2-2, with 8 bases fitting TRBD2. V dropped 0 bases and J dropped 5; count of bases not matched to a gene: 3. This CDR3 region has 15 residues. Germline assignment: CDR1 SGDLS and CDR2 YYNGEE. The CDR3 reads CASSVVASGTGELFF. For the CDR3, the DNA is TGTGCCAGCAGCGTAGTGGCTAGCGGGACCGGGGAGCTGTTTTTT.

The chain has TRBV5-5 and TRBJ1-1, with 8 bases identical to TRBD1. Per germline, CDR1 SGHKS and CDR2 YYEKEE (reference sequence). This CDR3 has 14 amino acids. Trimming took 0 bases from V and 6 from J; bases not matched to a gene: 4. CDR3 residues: CASSLVQGASEAFF. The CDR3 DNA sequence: TGTGCCAGCAGCTTGGTCCAGGGGGCTTCTGAAGCTTTCTTT.

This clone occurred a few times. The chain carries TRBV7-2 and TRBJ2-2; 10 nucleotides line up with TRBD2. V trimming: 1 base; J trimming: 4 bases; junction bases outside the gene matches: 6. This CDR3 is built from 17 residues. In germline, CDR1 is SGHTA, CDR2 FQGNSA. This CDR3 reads CASSLERLAGFTGELFF. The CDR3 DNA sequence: TGTGCCAGCAGCTTAGAGCGACTAGCGGGCTTCACCGGGGAGCTGTTTTTT.

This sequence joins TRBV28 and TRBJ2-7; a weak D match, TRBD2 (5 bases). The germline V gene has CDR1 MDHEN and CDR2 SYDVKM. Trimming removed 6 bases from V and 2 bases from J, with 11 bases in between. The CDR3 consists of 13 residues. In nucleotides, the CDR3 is TGTGCCAGCAGCCCCGGGAACCCCTACGAGCAGTACTTC. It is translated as CASSPGNPYEQYF. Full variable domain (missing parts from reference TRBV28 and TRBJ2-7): DVKVTQSSRYLVKRTGEKVFLECVQDMDHENMFWYRQDPGLGLRLIYFSYDVKMKEKGDIPEGYSVSREKKERFSLILESASTNQTSMYLCASSPGNPYEQYFGPGTRLTVT.

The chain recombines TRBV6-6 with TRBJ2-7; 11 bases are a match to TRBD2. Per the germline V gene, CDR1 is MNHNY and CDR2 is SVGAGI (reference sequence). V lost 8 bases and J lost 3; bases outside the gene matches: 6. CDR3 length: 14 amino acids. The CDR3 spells CASAPGLAGYEQYF. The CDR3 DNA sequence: TGTGCCAGCGCCCCAGGACTAGCGGGCTACGAGCAGTACTTC.

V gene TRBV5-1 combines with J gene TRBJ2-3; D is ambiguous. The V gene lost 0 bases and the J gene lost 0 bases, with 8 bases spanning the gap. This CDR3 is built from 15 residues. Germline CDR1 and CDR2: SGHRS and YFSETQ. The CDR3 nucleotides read TGCGCCAGCAGCTTGGATAGAACTAGCACAGATACGCAGTATTTT. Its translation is CASSLDRTSTDTQYF.